This TCR beta chain came from a study of T cells in Graves' hyperthyroidism and ophthalmopathy. The CDR3 regions of TCR beta were amplified from RNA transcripts. Initially, a first-round RT-PCR of the TCR CDR3 employed the HTBI primer set. A single record per CDR3 protein comes from TCRdb applying MiXCR to the multiplex PCR reads. The sample shows fewer than 800,000 distinct CDR3 sequences, about 15% of them seen only once. This CDR3 comprises 14 residues. V was pared by 7 bases and J by 6 bases, with 10 bases of the junction left unmatched. Germline-derived CDR1 and CDR2 are SQVTM and ANQGSEA. The sequenced material came from blood. The source is a man younger than 35 with Graves' hyperthyroidism. The rearrangement uses TRBV29-1 and TRBJ2-2; TRBD2 aligns across 8 bases. The CDR3 protein is CSAHGAGGPGELFF. DNA for the CDR3: TGCAGCGCCCATGGGGCGGGAGGTCCCGGGGAGCTGTTTTTT.